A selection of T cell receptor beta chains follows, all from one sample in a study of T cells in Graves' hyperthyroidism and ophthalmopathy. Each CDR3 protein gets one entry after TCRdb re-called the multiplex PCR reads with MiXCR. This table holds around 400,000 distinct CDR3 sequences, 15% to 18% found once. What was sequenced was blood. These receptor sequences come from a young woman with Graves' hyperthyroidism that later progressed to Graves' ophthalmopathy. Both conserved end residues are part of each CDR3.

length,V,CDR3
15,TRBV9,CASSFSGSRLNEQFF
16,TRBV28,CASSRGQRTTNEKLFF
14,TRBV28,CASMAARSGNTIYF
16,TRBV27,CASSRLGLAGGSEQYF
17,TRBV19,CASSGLTDLGGQETQYF
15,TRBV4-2,CASSQGRGSQETQYF
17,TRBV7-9,CASSLARLQAEGSEAFF
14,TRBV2,CASSEGDRVQPQHF
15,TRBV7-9,CASSPSGGSHYEQYF
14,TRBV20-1,CSARDLEGFYGYTF
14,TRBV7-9,CASSPGHSSYEQYF
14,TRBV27,CASSRQGEGYEQYF
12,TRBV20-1,CSASSGRYEQYF
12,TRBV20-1,CSARVSSVEQYF
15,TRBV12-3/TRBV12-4,CASSIPPRAKNIQYF
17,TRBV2,CASSETQAPTAPYEQYF
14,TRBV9,CASSREGPTDTQYF
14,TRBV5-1,CASSRRLTQETQYF
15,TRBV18,CASSTDKGSGNTIYF
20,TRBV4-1,CASSLSRLAGGQWPVDEQFF
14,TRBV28,CASSMTGGITEAFF
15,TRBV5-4,CASSLVPGESYEQFF
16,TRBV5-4,CASSSLGLAGDHEQYF